This T cell receptor beta chain was obtained from a study of T cells in Graves' hyperthyroidism and ophthalmopathy. In regard to this clonotype: A junction boundary mismatches the germline segment, possibly from a read error.

CDR1 and CDR2 (germline): DFQATT, SNEGSKA (reference sequence). The CDR3 runs to 10 residues. TCR beta CDR3 region amplification was performed from RNA transcripts. Primed by the HTBI set, a first-round RT-PCR was run on the TCR CDR3. TCRdb ran MiXCR on the multiplex PCR reads and lists one entry per CDR3 protein. The sample yields about 98,000 distinct CDR3 sequences, 35% to 45% seen once. The origin of this receptor is a woman aged 30 to 39 with Graves' hyperthyroidism. The sample consisted of peripheral blood or thyroid tissue (not recorded which). The J gene is TRBJ2-5, the V gene TRBV20-1, with D perhaps assigned TRBD1 or TRBD2 (6 bases each). The CDR3 coding sequence is TGCGGTGCTAGGGGGGAGCCCCAGTACTTC. Its translation: CGARGEPQYF.